This TCR beta chain was obtained from a study of technical replicates of blood from a few donors. The repertoire was sequenced with immunoSEQ multiplex PCR; TCRdb's copy has only in-frame clones and lacks some. The sample lists about 76,000 clones, approximately 96% occurring once. This CDR3 comprises 17 residues. Germline V lookup: CDR1 MNHEY, CDR2 SMNVEV (reference sequence). Trimming removed 6 bases from V and 7 bases from J; junction bases left unmatched: 14. Sequenced: T cells isolated from PBMCs. The sequence came from a human donor in good health. The V and J genes are TRBV27 and TRBJ2-1, with TRBD2 matching over 11 bases. Here the CDR3 reads CASRPIAGGGSRNEQFF. The DNA for the CDR3 is TGTGCCAGCAGGCCCATAGCGGGAGGGGGGAGTAGGAATGAGCAGTTCTTC.